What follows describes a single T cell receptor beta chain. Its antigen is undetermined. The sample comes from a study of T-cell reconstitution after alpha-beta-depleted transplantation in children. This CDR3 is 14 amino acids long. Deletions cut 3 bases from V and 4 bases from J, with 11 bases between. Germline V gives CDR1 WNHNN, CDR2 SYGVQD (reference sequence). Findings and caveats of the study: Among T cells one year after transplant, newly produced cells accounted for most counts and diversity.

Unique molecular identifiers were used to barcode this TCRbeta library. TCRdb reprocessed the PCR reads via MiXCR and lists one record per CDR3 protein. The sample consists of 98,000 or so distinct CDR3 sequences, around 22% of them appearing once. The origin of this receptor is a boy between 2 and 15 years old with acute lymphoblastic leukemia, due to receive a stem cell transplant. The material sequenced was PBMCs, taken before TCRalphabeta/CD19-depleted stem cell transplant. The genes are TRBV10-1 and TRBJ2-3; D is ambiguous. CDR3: CASSDRRAADTQYF. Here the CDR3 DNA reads TGCGCCAGCAGTGATAGAAGGGCAGCAGATACGCAGTATTTT.